The 4 T cell receptor beta chains below come from one sample, sequenced in a study of shared clonotypes between healthy human individuals. Naive-designated CD8 cells lacked CD45RO, were positively enriched for CCR7, and omitted terminally differentiated effector memory CD45RA+ cells. TCRdb keeps only in-frame clones here, not all; method: immunoSEQ multiplex PCR. This sample has hundreds of thousands of clones; approximately 96% occur once, and the top ten carry 0.11%. Sequenced material: naive CD8+ T cells sorted from blood. The receptor set was obtained from a young woman in good health.

On this clone: At one of its ends the junction is not consistent with the germline gene, which may arise from a read error. The chain employs TRBV13 and TRBJ1-6, with TRBD1 matching 8 bases. The CDR3 is made up of 14 amino acids. Looked up from germline, CDR1 is PRHDT and CDR2 is FYEKMQ (reference sequence). Written as DNA, the CDR3 is TGTGCCAGCAGGGGACAGGCCCATAACTCACCCCTCCACTTT. As protein: CASRGQAHNSPLHF. Full variable domain (rest looked up from reference TRBV13 and TRBJ1-6): AAGVIQSPRHLIKEKRETATLKCYPIPRHDTVYWYQQGPGQDPQFLISFYEKMQSDKGSIPDRFSAQQFSDYHSELNMSSLELGDSALYFCASRGQAHNSPLHFGNGTRLTVT.

The chain combines TRBV5-6 with TRBJ1-2; D gene unclear. There are 15 residues in the CDR3. V lost 0 bases and J lost 4, with 13 bases in between. The V gene's germline CDR1 is SGHDT and CDR2 YYEEEE. The DNA for the CDR3 is TGTGCCAGCAGCTTGGGTGGCAGCAGCATCTATGGCTACACCTTC. As protein: CASSLGGSSIYGYTF.

The chain links TRBV20-1 to TRBJ1-2; D unresolved. Germline V gene sequence: CDR1 DFQATT, CDR2 SNEGSKA (reference sequence). V gave up 3 bases and J gave up 8 bases, with 10 bases separating them. The length of the CDR3 is 11 residues. Here the CDR3 reads CSASPGGGYTF. Here the CDR3 DNA reads TGCAGTGCTAGTCCAGGCGGCGGCTACACCTTC.

The V call is TRBV28, the J call TRBJ2-7; the match to TRBD1 covers 8 bases. This CDR3 comprises 16 residues. V trimming: 5 bases; J trimming: 1 base; junction bases outside the gene matches: 10. Germline lookup yields CDR1 MDHEN and CDR2 SYDVKM. This chain's CDR3 is CASSGQGAFGSYEQYF. The CDR3 region has the DNA TGTGCCAGCAGTGGTCAGGGGGCTTTCGGTTCCTACGAGCAGTACTTC.